This T cell receptor beta chain was found in a study of metastatic and nonmetastatic thyroid tumors. Study details: Where malignant and benign thyroid patients were concerned, repertoires were compared across blood and tumor or nodule tissue. Study observations and caveats: The study reportedly found significantly higher TCR beta diversity in malignant thyroid tumors than benign nodules, in blood and tumor.

V was shortened by 2 bases and J by 2 bases, with 16 bases between the two germline ends. Germline CDR1 is LNHNV and CDR2 is YYDKDF (reference sequence). This CDR3 region has 16 residues. This clone qualifies as medium-sized (0.01 to 0.1%). Antigen unknown. All patients were treatment-naive before thyroid surgery. From the PCR reads, TCRdb re-called clones with MiXCR. The data show 15,000 to 20,000 clones, with 15% to 18% seen just once and approximately 15% held by the top ten. This receptor was identified in a female donor with papillary thyroid cancer or a benign thyroid nodule (not recorded which). Some clones in this sample may be carry-over from other donors' samples. Sequencing was done on a sample of blood. V gene TRBV15 combines with J gene TRBJ2-7; D tentatively reads TRBD1 or TRBD2 (5 bases each). CDR3 residues: CATSRPYRDEAYEQYF. The CDR3 nucleotides read TGTGCCACCAGCAGACCGTACCGGGACGAAGCCTACGAGCAGTACTTC.